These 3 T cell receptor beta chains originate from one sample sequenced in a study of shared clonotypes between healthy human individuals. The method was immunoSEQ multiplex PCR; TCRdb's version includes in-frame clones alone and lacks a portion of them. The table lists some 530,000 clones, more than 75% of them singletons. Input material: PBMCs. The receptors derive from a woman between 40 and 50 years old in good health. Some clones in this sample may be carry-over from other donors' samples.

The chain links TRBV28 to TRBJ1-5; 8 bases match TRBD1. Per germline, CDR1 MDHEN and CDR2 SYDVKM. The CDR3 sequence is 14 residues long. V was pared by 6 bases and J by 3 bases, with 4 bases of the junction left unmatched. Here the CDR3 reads CASSPTGDNQPQHF. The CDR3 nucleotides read TGTGCCAGCAGCCCGACAGGGGACAATCAGCCCCAGCATTTT.

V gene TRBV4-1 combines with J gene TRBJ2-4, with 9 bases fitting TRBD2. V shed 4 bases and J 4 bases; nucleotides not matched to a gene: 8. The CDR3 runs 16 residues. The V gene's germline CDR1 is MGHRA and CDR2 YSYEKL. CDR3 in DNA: TGCGCCAGCAGCCCCGCCTGGCTAGCGGGGAAAAACATTCAGTACTTC. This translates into CASSPAWLAGKNIQYF.

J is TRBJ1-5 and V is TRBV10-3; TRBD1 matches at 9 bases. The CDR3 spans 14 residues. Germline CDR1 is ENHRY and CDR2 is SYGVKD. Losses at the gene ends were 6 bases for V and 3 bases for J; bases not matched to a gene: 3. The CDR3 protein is CAIRGQGINQPQHF. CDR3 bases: TGTGCCATCAGGGGACAGGGAATCAATCAGCCCCAGCATTTT.